The next 32 T cell receptor beta chains were all read from a single sample in a study of glioma-infiltrating T cells after dendritic cell vaccination. The repertoire was sequenced with immunoSEQ multiplex PCR; TCRdb's copy has only in-frame clones and lacks some. This sample yields approximately 400 clones, of which less than 95% are seen a single time; 4.5% to 7.5% belongs to the top ten. Here the sequenced sample was tumor tissue, taken before dendritic cell vaccination. The source is a human donor with glioblastoma.

This chain uses TRBV29-1 with TRBJ1-4; 7 bases are shared with TRBD1. The CDR3 runs 12 residues. CDR1 is SQVTM and CDR2 is ANQGSEA in the germline V gene. V lost 4 bases, J lost 9 bases, and 5 bases stayed unmatched. The CDR3 spells CSVGGGAQKLFF. The CDR3 nucleotides are TGCAGCGTTGGAGGGGGCGCGCAAAAACTGTTTTTT.

The chain couples TRBV11-2 to TRBJ2-7; 7 bases align to TRBD1. The ends lost 4 bases at V and 6 bases at J; junction bases unmatched: 9. This CDR3 is 14 amino acids long. The V gene's germline CDR1 is SGHAT and CDR2 FQNNGV. CDR3 DNA: TGTGCCAGCAGCTGGGCGACAGGGAATTCCGAGCAGTACTTC. Translation gives CASSWATGNSEQYF.

This clone was seen a handful of times. The gene calls are TRBV19 and TRBJ1-1; tentative D call: TRBD1 (6 bases). The CDR3 contains 16 residues. Germline V lookup: CDR1 LNHDA, CDR2 SQIVND (reference sequence). The germline V and J ends were trimmed by 1 base and 4 bases, with 16 bases remaining between them. The CDR3 spells CASSIGSGGGPTEAFF. The DNA of the CDR3 is TGTGCCAGTAGTATAGGGTCGGGGGGCGGACCCACTGAAGCTTTCTTT. Full variable domain (rest looked up from reference TRBV19 and TRBJ1-1): DGGITQSPKYLFRKEGQNVTLSCEQNLNHDAMYWYRQDPGQGLRLIYYSQIVNDFQKGDIAEGYSVSREKKESFPLTVTSAQKNPTAFYLCASSIGSGGGPTEAFFGQGTRLTVV.

DNA of the CDR3: TGTGCCTGGGACAGGGGGCCAGGAAACACCATATATTTT. Its protein product is CAWDRGPGNTIYF. The gene calls are TRBV30 and TRBJ1-3, with 10 bases identical to TRBD1. J gave up 4 bases and V 5 bases, and 2 bases lay outside the gene matches. The CDR3 totals 13 residues. The germline V gene has CDR1 GTSNPN and CDR2 SVGIG (reference sequence).

The V and J genes are TRBV2 and TRBJ1-5, with D possibly TRBD1 on 6 matching bases. The CDR3 sequence is 13 residues long. Germline CDR1 reads SNHLY; CDR2 reads FYNNEI. V lost 6 bases and J lost 4, with 10 bases in between. The CDR3 protein is CASRTGTNQPQHF. CDR3 DNA sequence: TGTGCCAGCAGGACAGGCACGAATCAGCCCCAGCATTTT.

This sequence joins TRBV30 and TRBJ2-7, with 10 bases fitting TRBD2. CDR3 size: 17 residues. CDR1 GTSNPN and CDR2 SVGIG come from the germline V gene (reference sequence). The J segment lost 7 bases and the V segment lost 2 bases, leaving 17 bases of the junction unmatched. CDR3 amino acids: CAWSRPRAGTSVREQYF. CDR3 coding DNA: TGTGCCTGGAGTAGGCCGCGGGCCGGGACTAGCGTACGGGAGCAGTACTTC.

This clone was seen only once. The V and J genes are TRBV27 and TRBJ2-3; 9 nucleotides match TRBD2. Germline CDR1 MNHEY, CDR2 SMNVEV (reference sequence). V lost 0 bases to trimming and J lost 0 bases; unmatched junction nucleotides: 10. The CDR3 is 19 residues long. The CDR3 sequence is CASSLSILGSGGSTDTQYF. The CDR3 DNA follows: TGTGCCAGCAGTTTATCGATTTTGGGTAGCGGGGGAAGCACAGATACGCAGTATTTT.

This chain links TRBV9 with TRBJ2-2; D might be TRBD2 (7 bases). V lost 3 bases and J 5 bases, leaving 17 bases between the germline ends. This CDR3 has 16 amino acids. Germline V gene data show CDR1 as SGDLS and CDR2 as YYNGEE. CDR3 DNA sequence: TGTGCCAGCAGCGCCCCCGGGGGGCTGGAGACCGGGGAGCTGTTTTTT. Protein product: CASSAPGGLETGELFF.

This chain connects TRBV11-2 to TRBJ2-7; D not certain. The CDR3 totals 12 residues. V was clipped by 1 base and J by 3 bases, with 4 bases between them. Germline-derived CDR1 and CDR2 are SGHAT and FQNNGV. CDR3 residues: CASSLGVYEQYF. In nucleotides, the CDR3 is TGTGCCAGCAGCTTAGGAGTCTACGAGCAGTACTTC.

The rearrangement uses TRBV5-6 and TRBJ1-1, with 10 nucleotides matching TRBD1. The ends lost 4 bases at V and 9 bases at J; junction bases unmatched: 6. The CDR3 spans 13 residues. Germline CDR1 is SGHDT and CDR2 is YYEEEE. DNA of the CDR3: TGTGCCAGCAGCGAAACGGGACAGGGGCAAGCTTTCTTT. Translated, it gives CASSETGQGQAFF.

The chain employs TRBV5-1 and TRBJ1-1; D may be TRBD1 (6 bases). Germline CDR1 and CDR2: SGHRS and YFSETQ. The V end was cut by 6 bases, the J end by 0 bases, with 15 bases between. This CDR3 is built from 15 residues. The CDR3 sequence: CASTGGGGLNTEAFF. DNA of the CDR3: TGCGCCAGCACTGGTGGGGGGGGCCTGAACACTGAAGCTTTCTTT.

The V gene is TRBV15, the J gene TRBJ2-1; 11 nucleotides line up with TRBD2. This CDR3 contains 14 residues. Germline loops: CDR1 LNHNV, CDR2 YYDKDF (reference sequence). J gave up 6 bases and V 6 bases, and 4 bases lay outside the gene matches. DNA for the CDR3: TGTGCCACCAGAGGAACTAGCGGGGGCAATGAGCAGTTCTTC. This translates into CATRGTSGGNEQFF.

In DNA form, the CDR3 reads TGTGCCAGCAGCTTGGAGCGAGGTCAAGTCTACAATGAGCAGTTCTTC. Protein sequence: CASSLERGQVYNEQFF. This chain links TRBV5-4 with TRBJ2-1; D uncertain. V lost 0 bases and J 3 bases, leaving 13 bases between the germline ends. CDR3 length: 16 amino acids. Looked up from germline, CDR1 is SGHNT and CDR2 is YYREEE (reference sequence).

The rearrangement uses TRBV29-1 and TRBJ2-5, with 8 bases matching TRBD2. Germline CDR1 reads SQVTM; CDR2 reads ANQGSEA. There are 14 residues in the CDR3. Trimming took 5 bases from V and 5 from J; bases not matched to a gene: 10. The CDR3 nucleotides read TGCAGCGTTTTTAGCGGGGTAGACGACGAGACCCAGTACTTC. It yields the protein CSVFSGVDDETQYF. Full variable domain (rest looked up from reference TRBV29-1 and TRBJ2-5): SAVISQKPSRDICQRGTSLTIQCQVDSQVTMMFWYRQQPGQSLTLIATANQGSEATYESGFVIDKFPISRPNLTFSTLTVSNMSPEDSSIYLCSVFSGVDDETQYFGPGTRLLVL.

The rearrangement uses TRBV10-2 and TRBJ1-2; D ambiguous. Trimming cost V 3 bases and J 2 bases, with 7 bases left between them. The CDR3 length is 13 residues. Per germline, CDR1 WSHSY and CDR2 SAAADI. DNA for the CDR3: TGCGCCAGCAGTGACACGGAGAACTATGGCTACACCTTC. Translating gives CASSDTENYGYTF.

The chain links TRBV19 to TRBJ2-2, with TRBD1 matching over 9 bases. The CDR3 extends over 15 amino acids. The germline gives CDR1 LNHDA, CDR2 SQIVND (reference sequence). The CDR3 region is CATCSGTGWTGELFF. The CDR3 DNA follows: TGTGCGACTTGCTCCGGGACAGGGTGGACCGGGGAGCTGTTTTTT. The whole variable domain, remainder taken from reference TRBV19 and TRBJ2-2, is DGGITQSPKYLFRKEGQNVTLSCEQNLNHDAMYWYRQDPGQGLRLIYYSQIVNDFQKGDIAEGYSVSREKKESFPLTVTSAQKNPTAFYLCATCSGTGWTGELFFGEGSRLTVL.

V and J are TRBV30 and TRBJ2-7, with D uncertain. Looked up from germline, CDR1 is GTSNPN and CDR2 is SVGIG (reference sequence). The V and J ends lost 2 bases and 3 bases respectively, with 14 bases between them. There are 14 residues in the CDR3. DNA of the CDR3: TGTGCCTGGAGTCGAGGAGACGCCGTCTACGAGCAGTACTTC. Encoded protein: CAWSRGDAVYEQYF. Complete variable domain (other parts from reference TRBV30 and TRBJ2-7): SQTIHQWPATLVQPVGSPLSLECTVEGTSNPNLYWYRQAAGRGLQLLFYSVGIGQISSEVPQNLSASRPQDRQFILSSKKLLLSDSGFYLCAWSRGDAVYEQYFGPGTRLTVT.

The chain combines TRBV2 with TRBJ2-5, with D possibly being TRBD1 (5 bases). V was shortened by 10 bases and J by 2 bases, with 11 bases between the two germline ends. CDR3 length equals 12 residues. Germline assignment: CDR1 SNHLY and CDR2 FYNNEI. The CDR3 spells CATATEQETQYF. The DNA for the CDR3 is TGTGCCACCGCGACAGAACAAGAGACCCAGTACTTC.

The genes are TRBV27 and TRBJ2-2; D remains ambiguous. This CDR3 is built from 14 residues. Trimming took off 6 bases at V and 6 bases at J, with 14 bases between the two ends. Germline V CDR1 and CDR2: MNHEY, SMNVEV (reference sequence). DNA for the CDR3: TGTGCCAGCAGCTCTCAACTAAATGCCGGGGAGCTGTTTTTT. It codes for CASSSQLNAGELFF.

The CDR3: CASSKVEVWEAFF. In DNA form, the CDR3 reads TGTGCCAGCAGCAAAGTTGAGGTGTGGGAAGCTTTCTTT. This rearrangement joins TRBV21-1 to TRBJ1-1. TRBV21-1 is assigned pseudogene status. The CDR3 runs to 13 residues.

For the CDR3, the DNA is TGTGCCTGGAGTGTACCTAGCGGGGGCGGCAATGAGCAGTTCTTC. Its protein is CAWSVPSGGGNEQFF. The chain links TRBV30 to TRBJ2-1; 10 positions match TRBD2. Per the germline V gene, CDR1 is GTSNPN and CDR2 is SVGIG (reference sequence). V lost 0 bases to trimming and J lost 6 bases; unmatched junction nucleotides: 5. CDR3 size: 15 residues. Variable domain in full (rest from reference TRBV30 and TRBJ2-1): SQTIHQWPATLVQPVGSPLSLECTVEGTSNPNLYWYRQAAGRGLQLLFYSVGIGQISSEVPQNLSASRPQDRQFILSSKKLLLSDSGFYLCAWSVPSGGGNEQFFGPGTRLTVL.

A single count supports this clone. V and J are TRBV2 and TRBJ2-7; no firm D call. The V gene's germline CDR1 is SNHLY and CDR2 FYNNEI. The CDR3 is 11 residues long. Trimming removed 6 bases from V and 6 bases from J, with 9 bases in between. The chain's CDR3 is CASSSWAEQYF. The CDR3 nucleotides are TGTGCCAGCAGCAGCTGGGCCGAGCAGTACTTC.

This clone was seen a few times. CDR3 loop: CASSSGQGDEQYF. The CDR3 bases are TGTGCCAGCAGCTCCGGACAGGGAGACGAGCAGTACTTC. The V call is TRBV11-3, the J call TRBJ2-7; TRBD1 agrees at 8 bases. This CDR3 is 13 amino acids long. V lost 4 bases and J lost 5; bases outside the gene matches: 4. From germline, CDR1 is SGHNT and CDR2 YENEEA.

The chain links TRBV6-1 to TRBJ1-1; 7 nucleotides line up with TRBD1. V was clipped by 1 base and J by 3 bases; unmatched bases: 5. The CDR3 sequence is 15 residues long. Germline CDR1 and CDR2: MNHNS and SASEGT. In DNA, the CDR3 is TGTGCCAGCAGTGAAGATGGCAGGGGGGACACTGAAGCTTTCTTT. This sequence encodes CASSEDGRGDTEAFF.

V and J are TRBV11-3 and TRBJ2-3, with D possibly being TRBD1 (6 bases). The CDR3 is made up of 16 amino acids. Trimming cost V 3 bases and J 3 bases, with 16 bases left between them. Germline CDR1 SGHNT, CDR2 YENEEA. This CDR3 is CASSFGQGLRTDTQYF. The CDR3 DNA reads TGTGCCAGCAGCTTTGGGCAGGGGCTTCGGACAGATACGCAGTATTTT.

This clone was seen only a few times. The rearrangement joins TRBV5-6 to TRBJ2-7; 11 bases line up with TRBD1. The CDR3 sequence is 15 residues long. V trimming: 3 bases; J trimming: 3 bases; junction bases outside the gene matches: 5. Germline V gene lookup returns CDR1 SGHDT and CDR2 YYEEEE. As DNA, the CDR3 is TGTGCCAGCAGCTCCAGGGGACAGGGGGACTACGAGCAGTACTTC. Translated: CASSSRGQGDYEQYF.

A single count supports this clone. This rearrangement joins TRBV2 to TRBJ2-3; TRBD2 is a possible D gene (6 bases). The CDR3 has 16 amino acids. Germline CDR1 and CDR2: SNHLY and FYNNEI. Trimming cost V 4 bases and J 2 bases, with 16 bases left between them. In DNA, the CDR3 is TGTGCCAGCAGTGCGGGGGAAGTAGCCCACACAGATACGCAGTATTTT. The encoded protein is CASSAGEVAHTDTQYF.

The chain has TRBV11-2 and TRBJ2-6; 7 nucleotides match TRBD1. Trimming removed 5 bases from V and 0 bases from J; junction bases left unmatched: 13. CDR3 length equals 19 residues. CDR1 is SGHAT, CDR2 FQNNGV, per germline. CDR3 residues: CASSRDVWDSLSGANVLTF. CDR3 nucleotide sequence: TGTGCCAGCAGCCGCGATGTCTGGGACAGCCTCTCTGGGGCCAACGTCCTGACTTTC.

The rearrangement links TRBV4-1 to TRBJ1-5, with a possible D match to TRBD1 (5 bases). V lost 0 bases to trimming and J lost 0 bases, with 6 bases between them. The CDR3 loop spans 15 amino acids. Germline CDR1 and CDR2: MGHRA and YSYEKL. The CDR3 loop reads CASSQDRDSNQPQHF. The DNA of the CDR3 is TGCGCCAGCAGCCAAGACAGGGATAGCAATCAGCCCCAGCATTTT.

This chain links TRBV15 with TRBJ2-1, with 10 bases matching TRBD2. The V gene's germline CDR1 is LNHNV and CDR2 YYDKDF (reference sequence). After removal of 0 bases from V and 4 bases from J, the junction contained 6 bases not matched to a gene. CDR3 length: 17 residues. The CDR3 region is CATSRDRGAGGYNEQFF. The CDR3 bases are TGTGCCACCAGCAGAGATCGAGGAGCGGGAGGGTACAATGAGCAGTTCTTC.

The V and J genes are TRBV18 and TRBJ2-2; 7 positions match TRBD1. V was pared by 2 bases and J by 5 bases, with 5 bases of the junction left unmatched. CDR1 is KGHSH, CDR2 LQKENI, per germline. This CDR3 is built from 15 residues. The CDR3 nucleotides are TGTGCCAGCTCACCAGGGACAGCTTTAACCGGGGAGCTGTTTTTT. It encodes CASSPGTALTGELFF. The full variable domain, rest sourced from reference TRBV18 and TRBJ2-2, is NAGVMQNPRHLVRRRGQEARLRCSPMKGHSHVYWYRQLPEEGLKFMVYLQKENIIDESGMPKERFSAEFPKEGPSILRIQQVVRGDSAAYFCASSPGTALTGELFFGEGSRLTVL.

The chain links TRBV13 to TRBJ1-6, with TRBD1 matching 7 bases. Looked up from germline, CDR1 is PRHDT and CDR2 is FYEKMQ (reference sequence). This CDR3 contains 14 residues. The V and J ends lost 3 bases and 7 bases, in that order; junction bases with no gene match: 3. The chain's CDR3 is CASSFRDSNSPLHF. CDR3 bases: TGTGCCAGCAGCTTCCGGGACAGCAATTCACCCCTCCACTTT.